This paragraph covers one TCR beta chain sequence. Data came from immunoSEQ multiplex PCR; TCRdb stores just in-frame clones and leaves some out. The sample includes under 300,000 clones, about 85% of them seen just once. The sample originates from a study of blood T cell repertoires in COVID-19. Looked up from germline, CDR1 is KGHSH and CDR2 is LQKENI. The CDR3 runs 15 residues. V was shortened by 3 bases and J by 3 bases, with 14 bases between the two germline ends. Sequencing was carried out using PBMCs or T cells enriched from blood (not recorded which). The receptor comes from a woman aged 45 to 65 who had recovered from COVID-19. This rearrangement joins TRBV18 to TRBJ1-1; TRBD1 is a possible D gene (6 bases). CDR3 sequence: CASSPATRQDTEAFF. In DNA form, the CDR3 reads TGTGCCAGCTCACCCGCTACTAGACAGGACACTGAAGCTTTCTTT.